This TCR beta chain was obtained from a study of control samples from healthy donors and cancer patients. CDR3 length: 15 amino acids. Trimming took off 2 bases at V and 2 bases at J, with 7 bases between the two ends. In germline, CDR1 is MDHEN, CDR2 SYDVKM. Generated by immunoSEQ multiplex PCR, the TCRdb table keeps only in-frame clones and is missing some. The sample includes around 57,000 clones, 75% to 95% of them seen just once. Source material: PBMCs. This TCR was sampled from a man between 25 and 39 years old with colorectal cancer. The chain combines TRBV28 with TRBJ2-6; the D is unclear. DNA of the CDR3: TGTGCCAGCAGTTTAAATCCACCTGGGGCCAACGTCCTGACTTTC. Translation gives CASSLNPPGANVLTF.